The TCR beta chain under discussion was sequenced for a study of blood T cell repertoires in COVID-19. The wider study: Collection of acute and convalescent COVID-19 samples took place in the United States, Italy and Spain.

Germline V gene lookup returns CDR1 WSHSY and CDR2 SAAADI. This CDR3 has 17 amino acids. The V gene end was trimmed by 3 bases and the J gene end by 1 base; junction bases not matched to a gene: 8. The repertoire was sequenced with immunoSEQ multiplex PCR; TCRdb's copy has only in-frame clones and lacks some. There are 100,000 to 150,000 clones in the sample; around 81% occur only once, and about 18% lies in the top ten. Specimen: peripheral blood. This sequence joins TRBV10-2 and TRBJ1-2, with 10 bases fitting TRBD1. The TCR sequence derives from a man aged 25 to 40 with COVID-19, enrolled during active disease. The CDR3 sequence: CASSDLAWDRGNYGYTF. The CDR3 DNA sequence: TGCGCCAGCAGTGACTTAGCTTGGGACAGGGGTAACTATGGCTACACCTTC.